This T cell receptor (beta chain) originates from a study of blood T cell repertoires in COVID-19 (dated by TCRdb to 2018 to 2020). Notes on the research overall: Collaborator samples came from the United States, Italy and Spain and covered acute and convalescent phases of COVID-19. The dataset comprised deeply sampled blood TCRbeta repertoires from subjects exposed to, actively infected with, or recovered from COVID-19. A freely available public database, intended as a resource for researchers studying the immune response to SARS-CoV-2, is where the repertoires were released. HLA class I and class II types, where available, came from metadata supplied by the sample provider rather than from assay-based typing. The samples were drawn from two sources: the first 160 participants of the ongoing ImmuneRACE study, and over 1,000 subjects contributed by 6 global collaborators. Sample metadata almost always included a de-identified subject ID, COVID-19 status, age in years and sex. The material from the prospective study consisted of cDNA or gDNA derived from T cells, B-cell-depleted T cells, or PBMCs. General conclusions and limits of the study: The quantity of clinical and demographic metadata differed by source and by participant and was supplied without curation.

This clone was seen only once. The specificity of this receptor is unknown. No per-base quality is available; no much larger clone lies one base away. A second Seattle source provided samples from volunteer blood donors who had recovered from COVID-19. Whole blood was collected in K2EDTA tubes by collaborating institutions according to the institutions' own protocols. For TCRbeta analysis, collaborator samples were shipped as frozen whole blood, as isolated PBMCs, or as DNA extracted from either sample type. The immunoSEQ Assay, a bias-controlled multiplex PCR, was used to amplify TCRbeta CDR3 regions from genomic DNA. As for the authors' bioinformatics: The number of nucleated cells in each sample was estimated from the amplification of reference gene primers within the assay. Sequence reads were collapsed and filtered to measure the absolute abundance of every unique TCRbeta CDR3 rearrangement. For each sample, productive Simpson clonality was calculated as the square root of Simpson's diversity index across productive rearrangements. This immuneACCESS table, as held by TCRdb, lists in-frame sequences with V and J called but not all clones. Of the missing ones, under half trace to an unresolved V gene in checked studies; the others have no known cause. That table gives V, J and clone size, and the DNA gave D and trimming. The sample table contains around 200,000 clones; only one count was recorded for around nine tenths of them. About 0.95% of the sample goes to the ten largest clones.

Taken from cysteine to phenylalanine, the CDR3 has 15 residues. Only CDR3 DNA is held: 45 bases, read in frame from base 1. The germline V gene sets CDR1 to LGHNA and CDR2 to YSLEER. V is pared back by 1 base and J by 0 bases, with 9 bases lying between the germline termini. This TCR was sampled from a woman younger than 35 who had recovered from COVID-19. The chain joins TRBV4-3 to TRBJ2-5; the D segment could be TRBD1, given 6 matching bases. Sequenced: peripheral blood. The CDR3 reads as follows: CASSQGWTDQETQYF. The sequenced DNA is TGCGCCAGCAGCCAAGGTTGGACAGACCAAGAGACCCAGTACTTC.